This passage covers 15 T cell receptor beta chains from one sample sequenced in a study of T-cell reconstitution after alpha-beta-depleted transplantation in children. TCRbeta library preparation incorporated unique molecular identifiers. TCRdb processed the PCR reads anew with MiXCR; each CDR3 protein has one entry. The profile shows a few hundred thousand distinct CDR3 sequences, over 20% of them singletons. The sample was PBMCs, taken before TCRalphabeta/CD19-depleted stem cell transplant. The receptor source for this set is a boy under two years old with Wiskott-Aldrich syndrome, due to receive a stem cell transplant.

On this clonotype: At one boundary the junction diverges from the germline segment, which might be a read error. V usage is TRBV20-1 and J usage is TRBJ2-7, with 13 bases identical to TRBD2. The germline CDR1 and CDR2 sequences are DFQATT and SNEGSKA (reference sequence). CDR3 length equals 17 residues. The CDR3 reads CSALASGLAGSVYEHYF. DNA for the CDR3: TGCAGTGCCCTAGCCTCGGGACTAGCGGGAAGCGTCTACGAGCATTACTTC.

This clonotype was recorded a few times. The J gene is TRBJ1-4, the V gene TRBV5-1, with a weak D call TRBD1 (5 bases). Germline V gene data show CDR1 as SGHRS and CDR2 as YFSETQ. The length of the CDR3 is 13 residues. The V gene lost 0 bases and the J gene lost 5 bases, with 5 bases spanning the gap. Here the CDR3 reads CASSLDRNEKLFF. CDR3 bases: TGCGCCAGCAGCTTGGACAGGAATGAAAAACTGTTTTTT.

The V call is TRBV6-5, the J call TRBJ1-1; D perhaps matches TRBD1 (6 bases). The germline V and J ends were trimmed by 5 bases and 1 base, with 20 bases remaining between them. The germline CDR1 and CDR2 sequences are MNHEY and SVGAGI. This CDR3 spans 17 amino acids. The CDR3 reads CASSPTGKKRRNTEAFF. The CDR3 DNA follows: TGTGCCAGCAGTCCCACAGGGAAGAAAAGGCGGAACACTGAAGCTTTCTTT.

The chain has TRBV30 and TRBJ1-2, with D maybe TRBD1 (6 bases). The CDR3 totals 15 residues. CDR1 and CDR2 (germline): GTSNPN, SVGIG (reference sequence). The germline V and J ends were trimmed by 3 bases and 8 bases, with 22 bases remaining between them. The CDR3 reads CAWRRGGSGGYGYTF. Here the CDR3 DNA reads TGTGCCTGGAGGAGGGGGGGGAGTGGAGGCTACGGCTACACCTTC.

This chain links TRBV6-1 with TRBJ2-7; 9 bases match TRBD1. The V segment lost 6 bases and the J segment 3 bases; nucleotides outside the gene matches: 12. Germline CDR1 is MNHNS and CDR2 is SASEGT. This CDR3 contains 16 residues. Here the CDR3 DNA reads TGTGCCAGCAGGGACGTTGTGACAGGGGGGCACTACGAGCAGTACTTC. Its protein is CASRDVVTGGHYEQYF.

The V gene is TRBV29-1, the J gene TRBJ2-1; TRBD2 aligns across 9 bases. The germline V gene encodes CDR1 SQVTM and CDR2 ANQGSEA. This CDR3 has 14 residues. V lost 4 bases, J lost 3 bases, and 4 bases stayed unmatched. CDR3 bases: TGCAGCGTTGGGGGCGGGAGGGTCTACAATGAGCAGTTCTTC. Translated: CSVGGGRVYNEQFF.

CDR3 sequence: CASSLSKRQVNTEAFF. The CDR3, as DNA: TGTGCCAGCAGCTTATCGAAAAGACAGGTGAACACTGAAGCTTTCTTT. V is TRBV7-9 and J is TRBJ1-1, with D possibly being TRBD1 (6 bases). V shed 2 bases and J shed 0 bases, with 13 bases lying between them. The CDR3 covers 16 residues. The germline V gene encodes CDR1 SEHNR and CDR2 FQNEAQ (reference sequence). Full variable domain (missing parts from reference TRBV7-9 and TRBJ1-1): DTGVSQNPRHKITKRGQNVTFRCDPISEHNRLYWYRQTLGQGPEFLTYFQNEAQLEKSRLLSDRFSAERPKGSFSTLEIQRTEQGDSAMYLCASSLSKRQVNTEAFFGQGTRLTVV.

The chain links TRBV25-1 to TRBJ2-7, with TRBD2 matching over 8 bases. This CDR3 has 13 residues. Germline-derived CDR1 and CDR2 are MGHDK and SYGVNS. With V trimmed by 0 bases and J by 7 bases, 2 bases remained unmatched. The CDR3 bases are TGTGCCAGCAGTGAATATGTAGCGGGGGAGCAGTACTTC. This gives the protein CASSEYVAGEQYF.

The V call is TRBV29-1, the J call TRBJ1-1, with a possible D match to TRBD1 (5 bases). The V gene lost 4 bases and the J gene lost 6 bases, with 18 bases spanning the gap. Germline V gene sequence: CDR1 SQVTM, CDR2 ANQGSEA. The CDR3 spans 14 residues. CDR3 nucleotides: TGCAGCGTTGTTGGTCTAAAACTGGGGGCTGAAGCTTTCTTT. Its protein is CSVVGLKLGAEAFF.

There are a few counts of this clonotype. The rearrangement uses TRBV27 and TRBJ1-4; the match to TRBD1 covers 11 bases. The CDR3 spans 14 residues. Germline values: CDR1 MNHEY, CDR2 SMNVEV (reference sequence). V shed 7 bases, J shed 6 bases, and the junction held 4 bases outside the gene matches. Here the CDR3 DNA reads TGTGCCAGCAAGGACAGGGGGCGCGATGAAAAACTGTTTTTT. It specifies CASKDRGRDEKLFF.

This clonotype was seen a handful of times. The rearrangement joins TRBV20-1 to TRBJ2-3, with 9 bases aligning to TRBD2. Per the germline V gene, CDR1 is DFQATT and CDR2 is SNEGSKA (reference sequence). V lost 4 bases, J lost 5 bases, and 7 bases stayed unmatched. This CDR3 comprises 14 residues. The CDR3 sequence is CSAIFAGGGDTQYF. CDR3 nucleotides: TGCAGTGCTATCTTCGCGGGAGGGGGAGATACGCAGTATTTT.

The rearrangement uses TRBV6-1 and TRBJ2-1; 9 nucleotides match TRBD2. In germline, CDR1 is MNHNS, CDR2 SASEGT. V trimming: 6 bases; J trimming: 4 bases; junction bases outside the gene matches: 1. CDR3 length: 13 residues. The CDR3 region is CASRRGGYNEQFF. DNA for the CDR3: TGTGCCAGCAGGCGGGGGGGTTACAATGAGCAGTTCTTC.

This chain connects TRBV5-6 to TRBJ2-3, with no clear D. The V gene lost 0 bases and the J gene lost 3 bases, with 11 bases spanning the gap. CDR3 length: 15 amino acids. The germline V gene encodes CDR1 SGHDT and CDR2 YYEEEE. For the CDR3, the DNA is TGTGCCAGCAGCTTGGGACTTCGAGAGACAGATACGCAGTATTTT. This gives the protein CASSLGLRETDTQYF.

This clonotype was counted a few times. The chain carries TRBV5-5 and TRBJ2-5, with D hard to call. Germline V gene lookup returns CDR1 SGHKS and CDR2 YYEKEE (reference sequence). Trimming pared 0 bases from V and 1 base from J, leaving 10 bases between. This CDR3 comprises 15 residues. The CDR3 reads CASSLDRRFQETQYF. CDR3 nucleotide sequence: TGTGCCAGCAGCTTGGATCGCAGGTTCCAAGAGACCCAGTACTTC.

The CDR3 protein is CSVRTSGTSYEQYF. CDR3 nucleotide sequence: TGCAGCGTCCGGACTAGCGGGACATCCTACGAGCAGTACTTC. The chain has TRBV29-1 and TRBJ2-7, with 12 bases fitting TRBD2. The CDR3 consists of 14 residues. The J segment lost 1 base and the V segment lost 6 bases, leaving 4 bases of the junction unmatched. Germline loops: CDR1 SQVTM, CDR2 ANQGSEA.